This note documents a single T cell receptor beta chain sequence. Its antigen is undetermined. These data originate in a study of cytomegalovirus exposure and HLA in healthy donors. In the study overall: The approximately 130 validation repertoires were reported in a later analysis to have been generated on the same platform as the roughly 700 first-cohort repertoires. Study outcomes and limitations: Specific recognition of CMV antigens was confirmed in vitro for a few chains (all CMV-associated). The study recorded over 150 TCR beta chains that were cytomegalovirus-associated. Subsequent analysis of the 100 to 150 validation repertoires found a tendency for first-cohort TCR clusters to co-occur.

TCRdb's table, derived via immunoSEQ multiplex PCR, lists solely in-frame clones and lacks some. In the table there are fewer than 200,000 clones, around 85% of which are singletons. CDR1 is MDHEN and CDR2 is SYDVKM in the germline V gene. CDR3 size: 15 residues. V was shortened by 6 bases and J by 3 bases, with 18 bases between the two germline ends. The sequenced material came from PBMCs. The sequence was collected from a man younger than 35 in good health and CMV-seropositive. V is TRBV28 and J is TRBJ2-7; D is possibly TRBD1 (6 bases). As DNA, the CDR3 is TGTGCCAGCAGCCCTACAGGGTCGGGTGGCTACGAGCAGTACTTC. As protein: CASSPTGSGGYEQYF.